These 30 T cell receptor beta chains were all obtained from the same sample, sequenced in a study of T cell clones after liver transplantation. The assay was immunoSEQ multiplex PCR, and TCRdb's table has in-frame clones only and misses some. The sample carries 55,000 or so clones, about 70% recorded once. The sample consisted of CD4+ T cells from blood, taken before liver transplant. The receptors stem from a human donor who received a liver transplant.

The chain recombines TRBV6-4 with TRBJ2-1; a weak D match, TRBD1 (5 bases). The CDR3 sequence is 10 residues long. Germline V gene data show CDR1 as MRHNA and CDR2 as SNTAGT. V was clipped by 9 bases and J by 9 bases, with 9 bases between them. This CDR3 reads CARGLSEQFF. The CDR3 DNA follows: TGTGCCAGGGGGCTTAGTGAGCAGTTCTTC.

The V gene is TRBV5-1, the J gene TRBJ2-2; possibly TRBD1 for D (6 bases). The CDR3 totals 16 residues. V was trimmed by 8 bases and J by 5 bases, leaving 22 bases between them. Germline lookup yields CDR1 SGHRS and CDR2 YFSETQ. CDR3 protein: CASSNVQGLGTGELFF. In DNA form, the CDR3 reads TGCGCCAGTAGCAACGTACAGGGTTTGGGGACCGGGGAGCTGTTTTTT. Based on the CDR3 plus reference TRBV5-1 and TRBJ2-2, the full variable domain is KAGVTQTPRYLIKTRGQQVTLSCSPISGHRSVSWYQQTPGQGLQFLFEYFSETQRNKGNFPGRFSGRQFSNSRSEMNVSTLELGDSALYLCASSNVQGLGTGELFFGEGSRLTVL.

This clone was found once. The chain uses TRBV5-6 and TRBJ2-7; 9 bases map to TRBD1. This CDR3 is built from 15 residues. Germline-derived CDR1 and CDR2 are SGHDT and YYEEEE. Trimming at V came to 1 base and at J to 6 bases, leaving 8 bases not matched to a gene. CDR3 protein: CASSLTGGRGSEQYF. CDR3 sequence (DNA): TGTGCCAGCAGCTTGACAGGGGGCAGAGGATCCGAGCAGTACTTC.

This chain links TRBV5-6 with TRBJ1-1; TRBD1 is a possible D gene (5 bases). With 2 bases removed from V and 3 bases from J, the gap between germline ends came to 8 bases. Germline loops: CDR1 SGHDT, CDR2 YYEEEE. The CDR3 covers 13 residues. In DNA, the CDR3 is TGTGCCAGCAGCTTCGACAGATACACTGAAGCTTTCTTT. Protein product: CASSFDRYTEAFF.

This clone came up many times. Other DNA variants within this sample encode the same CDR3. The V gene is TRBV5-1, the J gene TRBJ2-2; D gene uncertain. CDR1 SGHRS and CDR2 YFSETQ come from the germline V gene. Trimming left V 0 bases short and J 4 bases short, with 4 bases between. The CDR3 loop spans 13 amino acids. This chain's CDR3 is CASSLDGTGELFF. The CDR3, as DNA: TGCGCCAGCAGCTTGGACGGCACCGGGGAGCTGTTTTTT.

The CDR3: CASSHRVEETQYF. The CDR3 DNA reads as TGTGCCAGCAGCCACAGGGTAGAAGAGACCCAGTACTTC. This chain links TRBV5-4 with TRBJ2-5; D possibly corresponds to TRBD1 (6 bases). Germline CDR1 SGHNT, CDR2 YYREEE (reference sequence). V dropped 4 bases and J dropped 3 bases, with 10 bases sitting between them. CDR3 length: 13 amino acids.

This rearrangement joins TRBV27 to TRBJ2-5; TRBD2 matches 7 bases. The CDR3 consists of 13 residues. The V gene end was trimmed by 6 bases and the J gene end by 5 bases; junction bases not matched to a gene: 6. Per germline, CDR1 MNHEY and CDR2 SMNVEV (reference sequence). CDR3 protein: CASSPGGRETQYF. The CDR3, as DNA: TGTGCCAGCAGCCCCGGGGGGAGGGAGACCCAGTACTTC.

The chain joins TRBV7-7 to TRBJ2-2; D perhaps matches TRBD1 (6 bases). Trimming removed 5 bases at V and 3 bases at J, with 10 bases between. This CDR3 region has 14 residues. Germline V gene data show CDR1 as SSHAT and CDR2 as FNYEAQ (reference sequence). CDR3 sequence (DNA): TGTGCCAGCAGCCCGTACAGGGACACCGGGGAGCTGTTTTTT. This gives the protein CASSPYRDTGELFF. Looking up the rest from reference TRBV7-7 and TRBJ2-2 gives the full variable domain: GAGVSQSPRYKVTKRGQDVTLRCDPISSHATLYWYQQALGQGPEFLTYFNYEAQPDKSGLPSDRFSAERPEGSISTLTIQRTEQRDSAMYRCASSPYRDTGELFFGEGSRLTVL.

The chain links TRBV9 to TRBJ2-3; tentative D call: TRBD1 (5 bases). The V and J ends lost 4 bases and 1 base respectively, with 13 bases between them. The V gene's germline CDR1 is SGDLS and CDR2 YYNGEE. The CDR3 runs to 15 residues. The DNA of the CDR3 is TGTGCCAGCAGCTCTTCCCCCAGGGGCACAGATACGCAGTATTTT. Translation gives CASSSSPRGTDTQYF.

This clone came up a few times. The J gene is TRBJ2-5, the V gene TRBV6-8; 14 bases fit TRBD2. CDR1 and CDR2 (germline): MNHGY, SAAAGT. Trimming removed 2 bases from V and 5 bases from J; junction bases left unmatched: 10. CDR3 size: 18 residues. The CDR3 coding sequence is TGTGCCAGCAGTTACCCCCGACTAGCGGGGGGGCCATCGGAGACCCAGTACTTC. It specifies CASSYPRLAGGPSETQYF.

The CDR3 nucleotides read TGTGCCAGCAGCGTAGCGGGACAGGGGGTCACTGAAGCTTTCTTT. Amino acid sequence: CASSVAGQGVTEAFF. V gene TRBV9 combines with J gene TRBJ1-1, with 11 nucleotides matching TRBD1. CDR1 is SGDLS and CDR2 is YYNGEE in the germline V gene. J gave up 4 bases and V 0 bases, and 2 bases lay outside the gene matches. The CDR3 consists of 15 residues.

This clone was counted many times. DNA for the CDR3: TGTGCCAGTAGCCTGGGGGGAACTGGCTCTGGAAACACCATATATTTT. Translating gives CASSLGGTGSGNTIYF. This chain uses TRBV19 with TRBJ1-3; tentative D call: TRBD1 (5 bases). In germline, CDR1 is LNHDA, CDR2 SQIVND (reference sequence). Trimming took off 6 bases at V and 0 bases at J, with 15 bases between the two ends. The CDR3 contains 16 residues.

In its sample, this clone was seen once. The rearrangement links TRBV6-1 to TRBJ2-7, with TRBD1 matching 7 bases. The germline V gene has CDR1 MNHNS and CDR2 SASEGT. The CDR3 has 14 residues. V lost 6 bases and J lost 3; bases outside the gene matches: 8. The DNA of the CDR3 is TGTGCCAGCAGACCCGGACAGGCTGACTACGAGCAGTACTTC. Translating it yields CASRPGQADYEQYF.

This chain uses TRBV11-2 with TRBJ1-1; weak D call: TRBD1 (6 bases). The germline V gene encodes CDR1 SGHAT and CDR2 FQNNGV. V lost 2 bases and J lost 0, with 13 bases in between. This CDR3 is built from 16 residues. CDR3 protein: CASSLMSGALNTEAFF. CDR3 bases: TGTGCCAGCAGCTTAATGTCAGGGGCGCTGAACACTGAAGCTTTCTTT. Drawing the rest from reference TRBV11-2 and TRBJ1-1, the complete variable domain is EAGVAQSPRYKIIEKRQSVAFWCNPISGHATLYWYQQILGQGPKLLIQFQNNGVVDDSQLPKDRFSAERLKGVDSTLKIQPAKLEDSAVYLCASSLMSGALNTEAFFGQGTRLTVV.

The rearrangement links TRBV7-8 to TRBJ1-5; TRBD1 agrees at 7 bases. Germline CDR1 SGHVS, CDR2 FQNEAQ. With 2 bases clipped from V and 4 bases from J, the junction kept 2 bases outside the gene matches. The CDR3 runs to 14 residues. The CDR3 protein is CASSLRTGNQPQHF. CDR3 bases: TGTGCCAGCAGCTTAAGGACAGGTAATCAGCCCCAGCATTTT.

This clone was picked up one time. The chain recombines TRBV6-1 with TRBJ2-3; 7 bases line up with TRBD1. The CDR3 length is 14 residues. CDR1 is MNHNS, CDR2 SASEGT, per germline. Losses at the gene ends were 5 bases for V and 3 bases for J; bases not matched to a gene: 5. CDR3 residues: CASSPGQRTDTQYF. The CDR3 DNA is TGTGCCAGCAGTCCGGGACAGCGAACAGATACGCAGTATTTT.

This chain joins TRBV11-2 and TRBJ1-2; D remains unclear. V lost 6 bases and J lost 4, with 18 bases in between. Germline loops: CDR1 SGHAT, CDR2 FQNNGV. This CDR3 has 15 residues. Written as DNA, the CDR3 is TGTGCCAGCAGTTCCCTTTTAACAGTTTTCTATGGCTACACCTTC. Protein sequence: CASSSLLTVFYGYTF.

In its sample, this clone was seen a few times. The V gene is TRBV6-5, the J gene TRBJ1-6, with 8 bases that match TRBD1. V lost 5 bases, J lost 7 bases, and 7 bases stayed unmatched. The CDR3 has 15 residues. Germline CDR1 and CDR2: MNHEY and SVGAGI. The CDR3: CASSHRDRTNSPLHF. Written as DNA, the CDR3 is TGTGCCAGCAGTCACCGGGACAGGACAAATTCACCCCTCCACTTT.

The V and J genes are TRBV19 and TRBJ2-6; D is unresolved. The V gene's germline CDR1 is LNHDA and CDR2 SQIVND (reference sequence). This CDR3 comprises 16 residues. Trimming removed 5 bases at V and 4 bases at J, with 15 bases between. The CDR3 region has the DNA TGTGCCAGTAGTCCCGCCTCCTTGGCCGGGGCCAACGTCCTGACTTTC. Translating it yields CASSPASLAGANVLTF.

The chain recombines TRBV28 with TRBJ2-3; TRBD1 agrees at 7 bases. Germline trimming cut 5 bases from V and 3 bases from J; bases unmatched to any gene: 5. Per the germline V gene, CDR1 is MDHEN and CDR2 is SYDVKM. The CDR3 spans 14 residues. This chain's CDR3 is CASSTPGQTDTQYF. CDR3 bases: TGTGCCAGCAGTACGCCGGGACAGACAGATACGCAGTATTTT.

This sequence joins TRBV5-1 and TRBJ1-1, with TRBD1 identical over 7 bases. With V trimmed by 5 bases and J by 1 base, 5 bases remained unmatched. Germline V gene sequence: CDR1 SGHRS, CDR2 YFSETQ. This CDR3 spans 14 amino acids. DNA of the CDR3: TGCGCCAGCAGGTCTGGACAGGAGAACACTGAAGCTTTCTTT. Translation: CASRSGQENTEAFF. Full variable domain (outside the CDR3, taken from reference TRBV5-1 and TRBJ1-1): KAGVTQTPRYLIKTRGQQVTLSCSPISGHRSVSWYQQTPGQGLQFLFEYFSETQRNKGNFPGRFSGRQFSNSRSEMNVSTLELGDSALYLCASRSGQENTEAFFGQGTRLTVV.

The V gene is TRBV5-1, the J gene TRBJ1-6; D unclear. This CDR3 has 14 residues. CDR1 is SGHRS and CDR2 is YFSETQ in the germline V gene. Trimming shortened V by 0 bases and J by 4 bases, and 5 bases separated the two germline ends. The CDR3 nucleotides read TGCGCCAGCAGCTTGGGAGTATATAATTCACCCCTCCACTTT. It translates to CASSLGVYNSPLHF.

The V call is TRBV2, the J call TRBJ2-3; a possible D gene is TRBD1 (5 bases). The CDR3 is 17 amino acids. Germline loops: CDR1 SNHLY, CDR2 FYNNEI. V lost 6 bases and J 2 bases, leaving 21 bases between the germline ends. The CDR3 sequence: CASSLSLNRQLTDTQYF. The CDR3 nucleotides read TGTGCCAGCAGCCTTAGTTTGAACCGACAGCTCACAGATACGCAGTATTTT. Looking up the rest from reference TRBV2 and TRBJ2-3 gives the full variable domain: EPEVTQTPSHQVTQMGQEVILRCVPISNHLYFYWYRQILGQKVEFLVSFYNNEISEKSEIFDDQFSVERPDGSNFTLKIRSTKLEDSAMYFCASSLSLNRQLTDTQYFGPGTRLTVL.

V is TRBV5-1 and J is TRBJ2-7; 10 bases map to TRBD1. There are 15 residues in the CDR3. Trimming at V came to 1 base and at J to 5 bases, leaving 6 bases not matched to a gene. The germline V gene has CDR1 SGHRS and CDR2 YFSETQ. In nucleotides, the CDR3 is TGCGCCAGCAGCTTGACCCTGACAGGGGGCAACGAGCAGTACTTC. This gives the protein CASSLTLTGGNEQYF.

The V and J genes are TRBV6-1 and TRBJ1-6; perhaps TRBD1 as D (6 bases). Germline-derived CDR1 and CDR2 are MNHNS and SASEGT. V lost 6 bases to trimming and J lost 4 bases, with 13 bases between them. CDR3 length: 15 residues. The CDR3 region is CASRLTQGYNSPLHF. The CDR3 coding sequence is TGTGCCAGCAGGCTGACTCAGGGGTATAATTCACCCCTCCACTTT.

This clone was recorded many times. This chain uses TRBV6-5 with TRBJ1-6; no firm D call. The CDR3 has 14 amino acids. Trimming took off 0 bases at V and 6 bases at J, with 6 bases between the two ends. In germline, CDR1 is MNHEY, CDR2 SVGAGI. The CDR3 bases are TGTGCCAGCAGTTACTCCTCCGGTAATTCACCCCTCCACTTT. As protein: CASSYSSGNSPLHF.

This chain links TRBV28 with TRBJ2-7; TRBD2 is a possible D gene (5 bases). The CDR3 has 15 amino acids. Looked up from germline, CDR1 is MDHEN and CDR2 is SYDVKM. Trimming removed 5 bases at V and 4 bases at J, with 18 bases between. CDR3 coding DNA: TGTGCCAGCAGTCGGCGCGCGGGTTCCCTTTACGAGCAGTACTTC. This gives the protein CASSRRAGSLYEQYF.

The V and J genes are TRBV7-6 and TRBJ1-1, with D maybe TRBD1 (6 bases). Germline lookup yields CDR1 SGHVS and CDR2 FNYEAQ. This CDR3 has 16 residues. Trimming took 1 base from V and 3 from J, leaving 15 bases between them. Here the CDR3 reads CASSLGIRGKHTEAFF. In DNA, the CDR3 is TGTGCCAGCAGCTTAGGAATTAGGGGGAAGCACACTGAAGCTTTCTTT.

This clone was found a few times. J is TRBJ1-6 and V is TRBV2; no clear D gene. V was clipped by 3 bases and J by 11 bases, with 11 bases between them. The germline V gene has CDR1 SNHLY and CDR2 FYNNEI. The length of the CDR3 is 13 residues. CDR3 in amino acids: CASSEGVRTPLHF. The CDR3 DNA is TGTGCCAGCAGTGAGGGAGTCCGTACACCCCTCCACTTT.

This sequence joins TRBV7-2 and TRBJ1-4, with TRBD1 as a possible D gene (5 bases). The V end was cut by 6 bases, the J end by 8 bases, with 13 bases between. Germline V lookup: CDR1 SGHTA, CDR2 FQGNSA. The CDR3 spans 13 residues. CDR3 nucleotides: TGTGCCAGCAGGGTTGGGGGGGTGGAAAAACTGTTTTTT. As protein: CASRVGGVEKLFF.